There are a few counts of the clone carrying this T cell receptor beta chain. The target antigen is unknown. The sample comes from a study of T cells in localized non-small cell lung cancer. General study results and limits: Adjacent lung was found to contain a median approximately 52 of the top 100 tumor clones.

This CDR3 comprises 15 residues. V lost 3 bases to trimming and J lost 0 bases, with 10 bases between them. CDR1 and CDR2 from the germline V gene are SGHNT and YENEEA. Libraries were prepared by immunoSEQ multiplex PCR; TCRdb keeps only in-frame clonotypes and omits some of them. The data contain almost 3,000 clones, 20% to 30% of them seen just once; the ten biggest clones take up roughly 15%. Sequenced material: lung tumor tissue, taken before any cancer treatment. The V gene is TRBV11-3, the J gene TRBJ2-3; a weak D match, TRBD2 (6 bases). The sequence was obtained from a man between 40 and 69 years old with stage III lung adenocarcinoma. The CDR3 reads CASSLTRTSTDTQYF. The CDR3 bases are TGTGCCAGCAGCTTGACTAGGACTAGCACAGATACGCAGTATTTT.